A selection of T cell receptor beta chains follows, all from one sample in a study of identical twins. TCRdb analysed the 5' RACE reads with MiXCR anew, one entry per CDR3 protein. The data show about 530,000 distinct CDR3 sequences, roughly 15% seen once. These data also featured in a second study, about yellow fever vaccine responses in identical twins.

The source material was CD4+ T cells sorted from blood. These TCRs come from a woman aged 18-30 years in good health. Both conserved end residues are part of each CDR3. The D gene is left open where the match is weak. The size field is filled for only some rows; it gives once, few, many or a size class.

d_call clone_size j_call v_call cdr3_aa cdr3_nt
TRBD2 few TRBJ2-1 TRBV5-1 CASRGSAGELWNEQFF TGCGCCAGCCGAGGATCCGCGGGAGAGTTGTGGAATGAGCAGTTCTTC
. . TRBJ2-2 TRBV25-1 CASSPYWGSNTGELFF TGTGCCAGCAGTCCCTACTGGGGATCTAACACCGGGGAGCTGTTTTTT
. . TRBJ1-3 TRBV18 CASSPTPKAGNTIYF TGTGCCAGCTCACCCACCCCGAAAGCTGGAAACACCATATATTTT
. many TRBJ1-4 TRBV7-8 CASSLLGPNEKLFF TGTGCCAGCAGCTTGCTGGGACCGAATGAAAAACTGTTTTTT
. . TRBJ2-7 TRBV19 CASSWGGAEQYF TGTGCCAGTAGCTGGGGGGGGGCCGAGCAGTACTTC
. . TRBJ1-6 TRBV20-1 CSAKPGFTLHF TGCAGTGCTAAGCCAGGCTTCACCCTCCACTTT
. . TRBJ2-3 TRBV29-1 CSAQLQGRTDTQYF TGCAGCGCTCAATTACAGGGCCGCACAGATACGCAGTATTTT
TRBD1 few TRBJ2-1 TRBV6-5 CASSSTGVGYNEQFF TGTGCCAGCAGTTCCACAGGGGTAGGTTACAATGAGCAGTTCTTC
. many TRBJ1-1 TRBV13 CASSLGAVHEAFF TGTGCCAGCAGCTTAGGGGCAGTGCATGAAGCTTTCTTT
. . TRBJ1-6 TRBV20-1 CSASRQENSPLHF TGCAGTGCTAGTAGACAGGAGAATTCACCCCTCCACTTT
TRBD2 few TRBJ2-3 TRBV4-1 CASSRPLAGDTDTQYF TGCGCCAGCAGCCGCCCTCTAGCGGGAGATACCGATACGCAGTATTTT
TRBD2 . TRBJ2-1 TRBV6-5 CASSYSGSYNEQFF TGTGCCAGCAGTTACAGCGGGAGTTACAATGAGCAGTTCTTC
. few TRBJ2-4 TRBV15 CATSGRGAKNIQYF TGTGCCACCAGCGGAAGGGGGGCCAAAAACATTCAGTACTTC
. . TRBJ1-1 TRBV28 CASSFETASMNTEAFF TGTGCCAGCAGTTTTGAGACAGCTAGTATGAACACTGAAGCTTTCTTT
TRBD1 few TRBJ1-1 TRBV12-3/TRBV12-4 CASSSTQTGHTEAFF TGTGCCAGCAGTTCCACCCAGACAGGGCACACTGAAGCTTTCTTT
TRBD1 few TRBJ1-3 TRBV6-1 CASTDRGGSGNTIYF TGTGCCAGCACCGACAGGGGCGGCTCTGGAAACACCATATATTTT
. . TRBJ2-1 TRBV20-1 CSASLDSPLPNEQFF TGCAGTGCTAGTCTCGACTCGCCACTACCTAATGAGCAGTTCTTC
. few TRBJ2-2 TRBV4-1 CASSQVPLSHTGELFF TGCGCCAGCAGCCAAGTGCCCCTTAGCCACACCGGGGAGCTGTTTTTT
. few TRBJ1-1 TRBV29-1 CSVSFRDGNTEAFF TGCAGCGTGAGCTTCCGGGACGGGAACACTGAAGCTTTCTTT
. . TRBJ2-5 TRBV28 CASSPTGFGETQYF TGTGCCAGCAGCCCTACAGGGTTCGGAGAGACCCAGTACTTC
. few TRBJ1-1 TRBV5-6 CASSWSDTEAFF TGTGCCAGCAGCTGGTCGGACACTGAAGCTTTCTTT
. . TRBJ2-7 TRBV6-5 CASSYGRVSYEQYF TGTGCCAGCAGTTATGGCAGGGTCTCCTACGAGCAGTACTTC
TRBD2 many TRBJ2-2 TRBV12-3/TRBV12-4 CASGRLAGSGELFF TGTGCCAGCGGTCGGCTAGCGGGGTCCGGGGAGCTGTTTTTT
TRBD2 . TRBJ2-1 TRBV2 CASSVLPVTSGDNEQFF TGTGCCAGCAGCGTTCTCCCCGTGACTAGCGGGGACAATGAGCAGTTCTTC
. . TRBJ1-5 TRBV12-3/TRBV12-4 CASTRWTNQPQHF TGTGCCAGCACCCGGTGGACAAATCAGCCCCAGCATTTT
TRBD2 few TRBJ2-3 TRBV10-1 CASSEMAGGADTQYF TGCGCCAGCAGTGAGATGGCGGGGGGCGCAGATACGCAGTATTTT
TRBD1 . TRBJ2-5 TRBV10-3 CAINPGTGAETQYF TGTGCCATCAATCCGGGGACAGGGGCGGAGACCCAGTACTTC
. few TRBJ2-2 TRBV9 CASSRGPLTGELFF TGTGCCAGCAGCCGGGGTCCACTCACCGGGGAGCTGTTTTTT
. few TRBJ1-5 TRBV4-1 CASSQETNQPQHF TGCGCCAGCAGCCAAGAGACTAATCAGCCCCAGCATTTT
. many TRBJ2-1 TRBV20-1 CSASRDSYNEQFF TGCAGTGCTAGTCGGGACTCTTACAATGAGCAGTTCTTC
. few TRBJ2-1 TRBV24-1 CATSDQAGINNEQFF TGTGCCACCAGTGATCAAGCGGGTATAAACAATGAGCAGTTCTTC
TRBD1 . TRBJ1-5 TRBV5-1 CASSTGTANQPQHF TGCGCCAGCAGCACCGGGACAGCAAATCAGCCCCAGCATTTT
. . TRBJ2-1 TRBV11-2 CASSLRSRGKSSYNEQFF TGTGCCAGCAGCTTAAGATCTCGGGGAAAGAGCTCCTACAATGAGCAGTTCTTC
. few TRBJ2-3 TRBV20-1 CSASSGYGVNTQYF TGCAGTGCTTCTTCGGGGTATGGGGTGAATACGCAGTATTTT
. . TRBJ2-5 TRBV25-1 CASGRGYQETQYF TGTGCCAGCGGGCGTGGGTACCAAGAGACCCAGTACTTC
. . TRBJ2-1 TRBV12-3/TRBV12-4 CASSLGHRSYSEQFF TGTGCCAGCAGTTTAGGGCACAGGTCATACAGTGAGCAGTTCTTC
TRBD1 few TRBJ2-3 TRBV18 CASSRQGPPDTQYF TGTGCCAGCTCACGACAGGGGCCCCCAGATACGCAGTATTTT
. many TRBJ1-1 TRBV5-1 CASSLAEWGNTEAFF TGCGCCAGCAGCTTGGCCGAATGGGGGAACACTGAAGCTTTCTTT
. few TRBJ2-3 TRBV12-3/TRBV12-4 CASSPPSPSTDTQYF TGTGCCAGCAGTCCTCCGAGCCCCAGCACAGATACGCAGTATTTT
. . TRBJ1-6 TRBV5-1 CASSDGSSYNSPLHF TGCGCCAGCAGCGACGGTAGCTCCTATAATTCACCCCTCCACTTT
. few TRBJ2-3 TRBV15 CATSIDIAFTSTDTQYF TGTGCCACCAGCATAGATATAGCGTTCACTAGCACAGATACGCAGTATTTT
TRBD2 . TRBJ2-1 TRBV5-1 CASSFTRTSGSGEQFF TGCGCCAGCAGCTTTACCCGGACTAGCGGGAGTGGCGAGCAGTTCTTC
TRBD1 . TRBJ2-1 TRBV15 CATSRGRTGAHEQFF TGTGCCACCAGCAGAGGCAGGACAGGTGCTCATGAGCAGTTCTTC
TRBD1 few TRBJ1-4 TRBV29-1 CSARGQSNEKLFF TGCAGCGCAAGGGGACAGAGTAATGAAAAACTGTTTTTT
TRBD1 . TRBJ1-5 TRBV10-3 CAISETGGAGQPQHF TGTGCCATCAGTGAGACAGGGGGCGCAGGGCAGCCCCAGCATTTT
TRBD2 few TRBJ2-3 TRBV5-1 CASSPGGGATDTQYF TGCGCCAGCAGCCCGGGAGGGGGGGCAACAGATACGCAGTATTTT
TRBD2 . TRBJ2-3 TRBV6-1 CASSGTSGRSISTDTQYF TGTGCCAGCAGCGGGACTAGCGGGAGGAGTATAAGCACAGATACGCAGTATTTT
. . TRBJ1-2 TRBV12-3/TRBV12-4 CASSQTNYGYTF TGTGCCAGCAGCCAAACTAACTATGGCTACACCTTC
TRBD1 . TRBJ1-1 TRBV20-1 CSATSTGDTEAFF TGCAGTGCTACCTCGACAGGGGACACTGAAGCTTTCTTT
. . TRBJ2-6 TRBV5-1 CASSSRVAGANVLTF TGCGCCAGCAGCTCCAGGGTCGCTGGGGCCAACGTCCTGACTTTC
TRBD1 few TRBJ1-1 TRBV20-1 CSARKGAPNTEAFF TGCAGTGCCAGAAAGGGGGCCCCCAACACTGAAGCTTTCTTT
. . TRBJ2-4 TRBV13 CASSPKDGKNIQYF TGTGCCAGCAGCCCAAAGGACGGAAAAAACATTCAGTACTTC
TRBD1 . TRBJ2-7 TRBV5-1 CASSQWTGRSYEQYF TGCGCCAGCAGCCAATGGACAGGCCGGTCCTACGAGCAGTACTTC
. few TRBJ2-3 TRBV20-1 CSAKAQGNTDTQYF TGCAGTGCTAAAGCCCAGGGCAACACAGATACGCAGTATTTT
. few TRBJ1-2 TRBV3-1 CASSQDHSTGYGYTF TGTGCCAGCAGCCAAGATCACTCGACAGGCTATGGCTACACCTTC
. . TRBJ2-7 TRBV12-3/TRBV12-4 CASMEAGLYEQYF TGTGCCAGCATGGAGGCGGGGCTCTACGAGCAGTACTTC
. few TRBJ2-1 TRBV29-1 CSVERGSNNEQFF TGCAGCGTTGAACGGGGGAGCAACAATGAGCAGTTCTTC
. . TRBJ2-5 TRBV20-1 CSARIGGRETQYF TGCAGTGCTAGAATCGGGGGGCGGGAGACCCAGTACTTC
TRBD1 . TRBJ2-1 TRBV12-3/TRBV12-4 CASRVTGTGYNEQFF TGTGCCAGCAGAGTAACCGGGACAGGATACAATGAGCAGTTCTTC